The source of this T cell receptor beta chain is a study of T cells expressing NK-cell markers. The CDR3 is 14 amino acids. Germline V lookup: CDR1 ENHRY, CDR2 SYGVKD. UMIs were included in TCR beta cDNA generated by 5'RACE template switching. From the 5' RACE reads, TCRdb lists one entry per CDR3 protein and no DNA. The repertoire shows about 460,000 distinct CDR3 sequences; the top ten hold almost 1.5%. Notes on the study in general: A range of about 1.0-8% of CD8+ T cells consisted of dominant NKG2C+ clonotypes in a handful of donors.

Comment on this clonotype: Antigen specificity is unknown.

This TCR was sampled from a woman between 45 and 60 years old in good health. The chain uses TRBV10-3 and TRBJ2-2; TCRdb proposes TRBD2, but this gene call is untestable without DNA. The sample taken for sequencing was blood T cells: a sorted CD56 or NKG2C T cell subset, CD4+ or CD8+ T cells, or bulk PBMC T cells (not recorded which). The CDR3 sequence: CAISGLAGAGELFF.